The 27 T cell receptor beta chains below all came from one sample that was sequenced in a study of CD8 T cells in ankylosing spondylitis (dated by TCRdb to 2015 to 2018). The method was 5' RACE. This sample was sequenced with an Illumina HiSeq 2500. TCRdb reran the public reads through fastp at Q25 and MiXCR, keeping productive beta chains. Here each entry gathers all rows of one CDR3 protein and keeps the most common genes and DNA. This sample is represented by some 87,000 distinct CDR3 sequences; about 9% of them were singletons. The ten most abundant clones make up under 6% of the sample. Specimen: blood, either unsorted or a sorted T cell fraction (not recorded which). All receptors derive from a male donor with ankylosing spondylitis or in good health (not recorded which).

This clonotype was observed many times. This sequence joins TRBV30 and TRBJ2-1; TRBD2 aligns across 12 bases. Per the germline V gene, CDR1 is GTSNPN and CDR2 is SVGIG (reference sequence). With 0 bases clipped from V and 9 bases from J, the junction kept 9 bases outside the gene matches. CDR3 length: 16 amino acids. For the CDR3, the DNA is TGTGCCTGGAGTGTCGAGGGGCTAGCGGGGGGGGTTGAGCAGTTCTTC. This gives the protein CAWSVEGLAGGVEQFF. Full variable domain (missing parts from reference TRBV30 and TRBJ2-1): SQTIHQWPATLVQPVGSPLSLECTVEGTSNPNLYWYRQAAGRGLQLLFYSVGIGQISSEVPQNLSASRPQDRQFILSSKKLLLSDSGFYLCAWSVEGLAGGVEQFFGPGTRLTVL.

This clonotype came up a few times. The V call is TRBV5-1, the J call TRBJ2-1; maybe TRBD2 (5 bases). Germline CDR1 SGHRS, CDR2 YFSETQ. Trimming removed 5 bases from V and 3 bases from J, with 12 bases in between. CDR3 length: 14 residues. This chain's CDR3 is CASRDPGIYNEQFF. DNA of the CDR3: TGCGCCAGCAGGGACCCCGGGATCTACAATGAGCAGTTCTTC.

A word on this clonotype: A much larger clone lies a single base off, so this may be a read error. This rearrangement joins TRBV28 to TRBJ2-3, with D possibly being TRBD1 or TRBD2 (6 bases each). Germline CDR1 reads MDHEN; CDR2 reads SYDVKM. The CDR3 runs 15 residues. V lost 11 bases to trimming and J lost 8 bases, with 26 bases between them. The chain's CDR3 is CAGTDNLQGLGTQYF. The CDR3 DNA reads as TGTGCCGGCACCGACAATCTACAGGGACTCGGTACGCAGTATTTT.

This clonotype was picked up a small number of times. The chain joins TRBV7-8 to TRBJ1-5; possible D gene TRBD1, 6 bases. V lost 5 bases and J 2 bases, leaving 13 bases between the germline ends. This CDR3 has 15 amino acids. Germline V lookup: CDR1 SGHVS, CDR2 FQNEAQ. CDR3 sequence: CASSRTAVGNQPQHF. DNA of the CDR3: TGTGCCAGCAGCAGGACAGCGGTAGGCAATCAGCCCCAGCATTTT.

This clonotype appeared many times. This rearrangement joins TRBV20-1 to TRBJ2-7; 8 bases agree with TRBD2. V was pared by 3 bases and J by 0 bases, with 4 bases of the junction left unmatched. Germline loops: CDR1 DFQATT, CDR2 SNEGSKA (reference sequence). The CDR3 is 14 amino acids. The CDR3 protein is CSASHGGASYEQYF. CDR3 DNA sequence: TGCAGTGCTAGTCACGGGGGGGCCTCCTACGAGCAGTACTTC.

This clonotype was picked up many times. This chain joins TRBV20-1 and TRBJ2-2; D unresolved. With 3 bases removed from V and 8 bases from J, the gap between germline ends came to 13 bases. The V gene's germline CDR1 is DFQATT and CDR2 SNEGSKA (reference sequence). The CDR3 contains 13 residues. This CDR3 reads CSASPTGTGELFF. As DNA, the CDR3 is TGCAGTGCTAGTCCAACTGGTACGGGGGAGCTGTTTTTT.

This clonotype has just a few counts. The chain recombines TRBV20-1 with TRBJ1-1, with 8 bases aligning to TRBD1. Germline-derived CDR1 and CDR2 are DFQATT and SNEGSKA (reference sequence). This CDR3 comprises 17 residues. V lost 0 bases to trimming and J lost 1 base; unmatched junction nucleotides: 10. In nucleotides, the CDR3 is TGCAGTGCTAGAGACGGACAGGGACGATCCAGGAACACTGAAGCTTTCTTT. It translates to CSARDGQGRSRNTEAFF.

The sample holds many counts of this clonotype. The chain employs TRBV5-1 and TRBJ2-2; 7 bases agree with TRBD1. The germline gives CDR1 SGHRS, CDR2 YFSETQ. Unmatched junction bases numbered 7, after V lost 4 bases and J lost 7 bases. The CDR3 contains 14 residues. The CDR3 is CASSQAGGFGELFF. CDR3 DNA: TGCGCCAGCAGCCAAGCAGGGGGTTTCGGGGAGCTGTTTTTT.

In this sample, this clonotype turned up a few times. The J gene is TRBJ1-5, the V gene TRBV11-1, with unresolved D. Looked up from germline, CDR1 is SGHAT and CDR2 is FQDESV (reference sequence). This CDR3 contains 19 residues. V lost 1 base to trimming and J lost 0 bases, with 19 bases between them. Here the CDR3 DNA reads TGTGCCAGCAGCTTAGGCTCGGGTGGACTTAGGAATAGCAATCAGCCCCAGCATTTT. Translating gives CASSLGSGGLRNSNQPQHF.

This clonotype has at least ten counts. This sequence joins TRBV20-1 and TRBJ1-5; TRBD1 might be the D (5 bases). In germline, CDR1 is DFQATT, CDR2 SNEGSKA (reference sequence). The CDR3 sequence is 14 residues long. V was shortened by 0 bases and J by 5 bases, with 11 bases between the two germline ends. In nucleotides, the CDR3 is TGCAGTGCTAGAGATGGGGCAGAACATCAGCCCCAGCATTTT. It specifies CSARDGAEHQPQHF.

This clonotype was counted ten times or more. This chain connects TRBV18 to TRBJ2-5; TRBD2 might be the D (5 bases). The ends were cut back, 3 bases at V and 4 bases at J, with 9 bases in the middle. The length of the CDR3 is 13 residues. Germline V gives CDR1 KGHSH, CDR2 LQKENI. CDR3 nucleotide sequence: TGTGCCAGCTCACCCCCCGGAGGAGAGACCCAGTACTTC. It yields the protein CASSPPGGETQYF. The full variable domain, completed using reference TRBV18 and TRBJ2-5, is NAGVMQNPRHLVRRRGQEARLRCSPMKGHSHVYWYRQLPEEGLKFMVYLQKENIIDESGMPKERFSAEFPKEGPSILRIQQVVRGDSAAYFCASSPPGGETQYFGPGTRLLVL.

Ten or more counts support this clonotype. The chain joins TRBV25-1 to TRBJ2-7; maybe TRBD1 (6 bases). V was pared by 8 bases and J by 5 bases, with 13 bases between. This CDR3 spans 12 amino acids. Germline CDR1 is MGHDK and CDR2 is SYGVNS. The CDR3 sequence: CASRDNVHEQYF. The CDR3 bases are TGTGCCAGCCGGGACAACGTCCACGAGCAGTACTTC.

A few counts support this clonotype. The rearrangement uses TRBV4-2 and TRBJ2-1; 12 nucleotides match TRBD2. The trim removed 2 bases at V and 8 bases at J, leaving 7 bases unmatched. The CDR3 runs to 16 residues. The germline V gene has CDR1 LGHNA and CDR2 YNFKEQ. The CDR3 nucleotides are TGTGCCAGCAGCCAACCTAGCGGGGGGGCCTTTTATGAGCAGTTCTTC. Protein: CASSQPSGGAFYEQFF.

The table lists this clonotype with many counts. The chain combines TRBV11-2 with TRBJ2-5; 8 bases map to TRBD2. Per germline, CDR1 SGHAT and CDR2 FQNNGV. The junction had 17 bases not matched to a gene; V was cut back by 5 bases and J by 6 bases. The CDR3 extends over 17 amino acids. CDR3 in amino acids: CASSPDPSGGDRKTQYF. CDR3 nucleotide sequence: TGTGCCAGCAGCCCCGATCCGAGCGGGGGTGATCGTAAGACCCAGTACTTC.

In its sample, this clonotype was seen many times. The V gene is TRBV29-1, the J gene TRBJ2-3; 8 nucleotides line up with TRBD2. J was trimmed by 0 bases and V by 6 bases; bases with no gene match: 8. Germline V lookup: CDR1 SQVTM, CDR2 ANQGSEA. The CDR3 has 15 amino acids. In DNA, the CDR3 is TGCAGCGTCCGGAACAGCGGGGGCAGCACAGATACGCAGTATTTT. Residues: CSVRNSGGSTDTQYF.

There are many counts of this clonotype. The chain uses TRBV27 and TRBJ1-4, with unresolved D. V was shortened by 3 bases and J by 4 bases, with 12 bases between the two germline ends. The CDR3 runs to 15 residues. Germline V gene lookup returns CDR1 MNHEY and CDR2 SMNVEV (reference sequence). The CDR3 DNA reads as TGTGCCAGCAGTTTTGACGGCAGACTTAATGAAAAACTGTTTTTT. Protein: CASSFDGRLNEKLFF.

The rearrangement joins TRBV12-3 or TRBV12-4 to TRBJ1-2; 8 bases are shared with TRBD1. CDR3 length: 18 residues. With 2 bases clipped from V and 4 bases from J, the junction kept 15 bases outside the gene matches. CDR3 in DNA: TGTGCCAGCAGTTTACGGGCCCCGGACAGGGATGGGGCCTATGGCTACACCTTC. Translated: CASSLRAPDRDGAYGYTF.

Many counts were recorded for this clonotype. CDR3: CASRGGQESSYNSPLHF. The DNA of the CDR3 is TGCGCCAGCAGGGGAGGACAGGAAAGCTCCTATAATTCACCCCTCCACTTT. The chain is built from TRBV5-1 and TRBJ1-6, with 7 bases lining up with TRBD1. V shed 5 bases and J 0 bases; nucleotides not matched to a gene: 8. Germline CDR1 is SGHRS and CDR2 is YFSETQ. The CDR3 covers 17 residues.

This clonotype was seen many times. The genes are TRBV12-3 or TRBV12-4 and TRBJ2-5; D remains ambiguous. This CDR3 is 12 amino acids long. V was shortened by 0 bases and J by 6 bases, with 5 bases between the two germline ends. The CDR3 DNA reads as TGTGCCAGCAGTTTAGCAGGCCAGACCCAGTACTTC. It is translated as CASSLAGQTQYF.

This clonotype came up many times. This chain connects TRBV5-1 to TRBJ2-5, with D perhaps given as TRBD1 or TRBD2 (6 bases each). The germline gives CDR1 SGHRS, CDR2 YFSETQ. V was shortened by 8 bases and J by 0 bases, with 17 bases between the two germline ends. The CDR3 has 15 residues. The CDR3 loop reads CASRDGGLYQETQYF. The DNA of the CDR3 is TGCGCCAGTAGGGACGGGGGCCTGTACCAAGAGACCCAGTACTTC.

This clonotype was found a few times. The chain uses TRBV5-6 and TRBJ1-5, with 8 bases matching TRBD1. With 0 bases clipped from V and 9 bases from J, the junction kept 5 bases outside the gene matches. The CDR3 runs 14 residues. Per germline, CDR1 SGHDT and CDR2 YYEEEE. The CDR3 bases are TGTGCCAGCAGCTTGGGGACAGGGTCCGTGCCCCAGCATTTT. This sequence encodes CASSLGTGSVPQHF.

This clonotype has at least ten counts. The chain carries TRBV20-1 and TRBJ2-1; D is possibly TRBD1 or TRBD2 (6 bases each). The CDR3 consists of 14 residues. Germline-derived CDR1 and CDR2 are DFQATT and SNEGSKA (reference sequence). Trimming took off 3 bases at V and 3 bases at J, with 12 bases between the two ends. CDR3 sequence: CSASTGAFYNEQFF. CDR3 nucleotides: TGCAGTGCTAGTACGGGGGCATTCTACAATGAGCAGTTCTTC.

This sequence joins TRBV5-2 and TRBJ1-5; the D call TRBD1 from the table was never checked on the DNA. TRBV5-2 is a pseudogene. The CDR3 is made up of 18 amino acids. The CDR3 loop reads CAMGPRERGFRVNQPQHF. DNA of the CDR3: TGTGCCATGGGCCCTAGGGAAAGGGGGTTCAGGGTCAATCAGCCCCAGCATTTT.

This clonotype was recorded at least ten times. The rearrangement links TRBV2 to TRBJ2-3; 11 bases map to TRBD2. J gave up 8 bases and V 8 bases, and 12 bases lay outside the gene matches. The CDR3 sequence is 15 residues long. Germline V gene lookup returns CDR1 SNHLY and CDR2 FYNNEI. The CDR3 loop reads CASLQVSGGAGTQYF. For the CDR3, the DNA is TGTGCCAGCTTACAAGTTAGCGGGGGGGCCGGTACGCAGTATTTT.

This clonotype came up many times. The chain combines TRBV12-3 or TRBV12-4 with TRBJ2-5; perhaps TRBD1 as D (6 bases). V lost 6 bases, J lost 5 bases, and 10 bases lay in between. This CDR3 comprises 12 residues. The CDR3 protein is CASRQGLETQYF. Here the CDR3 DNA reads TGTGCCAGCAGACAGGGATTGGAGACCCAGTACTTC.

This clonotype was seen at least ten times. V is TRBV18 and J is TRBJ1-3; D perhaps matches TRBD1 (6 bases). The CDR3 runs 15 residues. Trimming shortened V by 2 bases and J by 3 bases, and 11 bases separated the two germline ends. Per the germline V gene, CDR1 is KGHSH and CDR2 is LQKENI. CDR3 protein: CASSPAGQRGNTIYF. The CDR3 region has the DNA TGTGCCAGCTCACCAGCCGGACAGCGTGGAAACACCATATATTTT.

This clonotype appeared many times. The genes are TRBV6-2 or TRBV6-3 and TRBJ1-5, with a possible D match to TRBD1 (5 bases). Trimming stripped 0 bases from V and 0 bases from J, with 15 bases between. CDR1 is MNHEY, CDR2 SVGEGT, per germline. This CDR3 is built from 18 residues. CDR3 loop: CASSYSRGVARSNQPQHF. The DNA for the CDR3 is TGTGCCAGCAGTTACTCGCGGGGGGTTGCACGTAGCAATCAGCCCCAGCATTTT.